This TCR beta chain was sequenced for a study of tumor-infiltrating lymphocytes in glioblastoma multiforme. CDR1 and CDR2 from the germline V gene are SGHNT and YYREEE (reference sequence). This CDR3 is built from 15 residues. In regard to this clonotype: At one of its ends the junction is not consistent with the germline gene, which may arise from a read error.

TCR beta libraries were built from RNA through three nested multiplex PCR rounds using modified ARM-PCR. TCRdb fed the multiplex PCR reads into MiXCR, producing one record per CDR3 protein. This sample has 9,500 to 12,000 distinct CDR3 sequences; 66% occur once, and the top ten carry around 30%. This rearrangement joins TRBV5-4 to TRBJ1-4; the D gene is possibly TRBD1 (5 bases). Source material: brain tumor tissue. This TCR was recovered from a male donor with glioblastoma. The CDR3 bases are TGTGCCATCAGCTTGGCCACAGGAGAAAACGAAAAACTCTTTTTT. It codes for CAISLATGENEKLFF. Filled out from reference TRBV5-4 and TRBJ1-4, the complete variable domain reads ETGVTQSPTHLIKTRGQQVTLRCSSQSGHNTVSWYQQALGQGPQFIFQYYREEENGRGNFPPRFSGLQFPNYSSELNVNALELDDSALYLCAISLATGENEKLFFGSGTQLSVL.